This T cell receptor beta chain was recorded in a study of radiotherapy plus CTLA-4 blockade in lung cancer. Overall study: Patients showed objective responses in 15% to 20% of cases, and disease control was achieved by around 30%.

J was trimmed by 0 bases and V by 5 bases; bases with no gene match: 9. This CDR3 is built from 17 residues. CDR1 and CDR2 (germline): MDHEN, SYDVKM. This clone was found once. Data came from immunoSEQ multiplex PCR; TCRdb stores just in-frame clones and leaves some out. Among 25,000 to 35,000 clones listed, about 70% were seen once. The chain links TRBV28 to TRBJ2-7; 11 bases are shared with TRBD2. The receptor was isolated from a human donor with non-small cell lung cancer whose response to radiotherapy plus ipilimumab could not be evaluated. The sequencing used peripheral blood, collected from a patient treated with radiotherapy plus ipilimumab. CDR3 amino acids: CASSPSGLADSSYEQYF. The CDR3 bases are TGTGCCAGCAGTCCCTCGGGACTAGCGGATAGCTCCTACGAGCAGTACTTC.